This TCR beta chain was profiled in a study of blood T cell repertoires in COVID-19. Study at large: COVID-19 samples, acute and convalescent, were from the United States, Italy and Spain. Sources were T cells, B-cell-depleted T cells, or PBMCs; the material itself was cDNA or gDNA.

Original data processing: Using reference gene primer amplification, nucleated cell counts were estimated. TCRdb keeps only in-frame clones here, not all; method: immunoSEQ multiplex PCR. V, J and clone size were drawn from that table, and D and trimming were deduced from the DNA. The sample consists of roughly 180,000 clones, approximately 90% of them appearing once. Germline V gene data show CDR1 as LGHDT and CDR2 as YNNKEL (reference sequence). The V end lost 0 bases, the J end lost 1 base, and 9 bases lay between the germline ends. The length of the CDR3 is 15 residues. The TCR originated in a woman aged 30 to 39 with active or convalescent COVID-19. Source material: peripheral blood. This chain uses TRBV3-1 (or the pseudogene TRBV3-2) with TRBJ1-1; D gene ambiguous. The CDR3 DNA reads as TGTGCCAGCAGCCAAGACCAAAGACAGAACACTGAAGCTTTCTTT. Translating it yields CASSQDQRQNTEAFF.